This TCR beta chain emerged from a study of PD-L1 blockade in urothelial cancer. Study at large: About nine tenths of the roughly 29 patients were men who had bladder-origin urothelial cancer.

Per germline, CDR1 PRHDT and CDR2 FYEKMQ (reference sequence). CDR3 length equals 17 residues. With 5 bases clipped from V and 1 base from J, the junction kept 13 bases outside the gene matches. Clones were read by immunoSEQ multiplex PCR, and TCRdb kept only the in-frame ones, dropping some. The table has some 90,000 clones, more than 80% seen once. Time point reported: pretreatment peripheral blood. This receptor was identified in a woman of 80 years or more with urothelial cancer. Source: PBMCs, taken around atezolizumab (anti-PD-L1) treatment. The chain links TRBV13 to TRBJ1-1; 7 nucleotides agree with TRBD1. The CDR3 loop reads CASSRRQGVARNTEAFF. In DNA form, the CDR3 reads TGTGCCAGCAGCCGGCGACAGGGTGTAGCGAGGAACACTGAAGCTTTCTTT.